The next 19 T cell receptor beta chains were all read from a single sample in a study of spatial heterogeneity in lung cancer (dated by TCRdb to the late 2010s). The sample's time point label is to be understood as: sample taken at primary tumor resection. Libraries came from 5' RACE. These reads were obtained on a NextSeq 500. TCRdb reran the public reads through fastp at Q25 and MiXCR, keeping productive beta chains. Merged by CDR3 protein, the rows form single entries marked with the most common genes and DNA. This sample is represented by fewer than 45,000 distinct CDR3 sequences; under 7.5% of them were singletons. Around two fifths of the sample is in the top ten clones. This sample comprised PBMCs, obtained at surgery. These receptors were obtained from a female donor with early-stage non-small cell lung cancer.

This clonotype was seen ten or more times. The chain combines TRBV28 with TRBJ2-2, with 8 nucleotides matching TRBD1. CDR1 is MDHEN and CDR2 is SYDVKM in the germline V gene. CDR3 length equals 15 residues. J was trimmed by 5 bases and V by 5 bases; bases with no gene match: 7. The CDR3 DNA is TGTGCCAGCAGTGCTAATACAGGGGGAACCGGGGAGCTGTTTTTT. Encoded protein: CASSANTGGTGELFF. Together with reference TRBV28 and TRBJ2-2, the CDR3 gives the full variable domain: DVKVTQSSRYLVKRTGEKVFLECVQDMDHENMFWYRQDPGLGLRLIYFSYDVKMKEKGDIPEGYSVSREKKERFSLILESASTNQTSMYLCASSANTGGTGELFFGEGSRLTVL.

This clonotype was detected ten times or more. The chain joins TRBV29-1 to TRBJ1-1, with D possibly being TRBD1 (6 bases). CDR1 and CDR2 from the germline V gene are SQVTM and ANQGSEA. The V gene lost 6 bases and the J gene lost 0 bases, with 14 bases spanning the gap. This CDR3 has 14 residues. In nucleotides, the CDR3 is TGCAGCGTAAACATGGGGGGCTTGAACACTGAAGCTTTCTTT. It codes for CSVNMGGLNTEAFF.

This clonotype was observed many times. The chain couples TRBV4-3 to TRBJ2-1; 7 nucleotides align to TRBD1. This CDR3 comprises 14 residues. From germline, CDR1 is LGHNA and CDR2 YSLEER. V lost 4 bases to trimming and J lost 6 bases; unmatched junction nucleotides: 6. The CDR3 loop reads CASSRGQVPNEQFF. For the CDR3, the DNA is TGCGCCAGCAGCCGTGGACAGGTTCCCAATGAGCAGTTCTTC.

This clonotype was counted only a few times. V and J are TRBV6-6 and TRBJ1-2; no definite D call. Germline CDR1 reads MNHNY; CDR2 reads SVGAGI (reference sequence). The CDR3 contains 15 residues. V was pared by 6 bases and J by 4 bases, with 18 bases between. Written as DNA, the CDR3 is TGTGCCAGCAGCCTATCGGCGGGTTCTCTCTATGGCTACACCTTC. It is translated as CASSLSAGSLYGYTF.

This clonotype appeared many times. The chain employs TRBV5-1 and TRBJ2-7; tentatively, D is TRBD1 (6 bases). CDR3 length equals 13 residues. V was shortened by 4 bases and J by 2 bases, with 10 bases between the two germline ends. Per the germline V gene, CDR1 is SGHRS and CDR2 is YFSETQ. The CDR3: CASSLDRTYEQYF. CDR3 nucleotide sequence: TGCGCCAGCAGCCTCGACAGGACCTACGAGCAGTACTTC.

This clonotype appeared many times. The CDR3 loop reads CASVPGQGDNEQFF. The CDR3 nucleotides are TGTGCCAGCGTCCCGGGACAGGGTGACAATGAGCAGTTCTTC. The rearrangement uses TRBV7-2 and TRBJ2-1; the match to TRBD1 covers 9 bases. This CDR3 spans 14 amino acids. Germline V CDR1 and CDR2: SGHTA, FQGNSA. The V segment lost 8 bases and the J segment 5 bases; nucleotides outside the gene matches: 7.

The J gene is TRBJ1-5, the V gene TRBV28; possibly TRBD1 for D (5 bases). CDR1 MDHEN and CDR2 SYDVKM come from the germline V gene. The CDR3 consists of 16 residues. Trimming removed 4 bases at V and 1 base at J, with 14 bases between. CDR3 in amino acids: CASSSLGQGSNQPQHF. CDR3 bases: TGTGCCAGCAGTTCTTTGGGGCAGGGCAGCAATCAGCCCCAGCATTTT.

This clonotype has more than one count but fewer than ten. J is TRBJ2-7 and V is TRBV14; D not certain. The V gene lost 3 bases and the J gene lost 0 bases, with 6 bases spanning the gap. The length of the CDR3 is 13 residues. Per the germline V gene, CDR1 is SGHDN and CDR2 is FVKESK. CDR3 amino acids: CASSQRPSYEQYF. DNA for the CDR3: TGTGCCAGCAGCCAGAGGCCCTCCTACGAGCAGTACTTC.

This clonotype was counted at least ten times. The genes are TRBV6-5 and TRBJ2-1; D perhaps matches TRBD1 (5 bases). V gave up 6 bases and J gave up 3 bases, with 12 bases separating them. This CDR3 is built from 14 residues. Germline lookup yields CDR1 MNHEY and CDR2 SVGAGI. Here the CDR3 reads CASSRGHLYNEQFF. The CDR3, as DNA: TGTGCCAGCAGCCGCGGACACCTCTACAATGAGCAGTTCTTC.

This clonotype has ten or more counts. The rearrangement joins TRBV6-1 to TRBJ1-2, with 10 bases aligning to TRBD1. Germline CDR1 is MNHNS and CDR2 is SASEGT. The CDR3 sequence is 14 residues long. The V gene end was trimmed by 8 bases and the J gene end by 4 bases; junction bases not matched to a gene: 7. The CDR3 nucleotides read TGTGCCAGCGAAGACAGGGGGCGTAGCTATGGCTACACCTTC. Encoded protein: CASEDRGRSYGYTF.

The chain couples TRBV3-1 to TRBJ1-1; unclear D gene. CDR3 length equals 14 residues. The germline gives CDR1 LGHDT, CDR2 YNNKEL (reference sequence). The ends were cut back, 1 base at V and 3 bases at J, with 9 bases in the middle. The CDR3 nucleotides read TGTGCCAGCAGCCAAGGAGGTCGGGACACTGAAGCTTTCTTT. Protein sequence: CASSQGGRDTEAFF.

This clonotype has a count of ten or more. The chain combines TRBV12-3 or TRBV12-4 with TRBJ1-2; 8 bases line up with TRBD1. CDR3 length: 13 amino acids. Trimming took 7 bases from V and 4 from J; bases not matched to a gene: 5. CDR3 region: CASTQGAPYGYTF. The DNA for the CDR3 is TGTGCCAGCACCCAGGGGGCCCCCTATGGCTACACCTTC.

The table lists this clonotype with a few counts. The V call is TRBV7-2, the J call TRBJ1-5, with no clear D. Trimming took off 8 bases at V and 12 bases at J, with 17 bases between the two ends. CDR3 length: 12 residues. Germline CDR1 reads SGHTA; CDR2 reads FQGNSA. In nucleotides, the CDR3 is TGTGCCAGCGGCCGAGACGGTAGTCTCCAGCATTTT. It translates to CASGRDGSLQHF.

This clonotype appeared many times. V usage is TRBV12-3 or TRBV12-4 and J usage is TRBJ2-3; D remains unclear. With 5 bases removed from V and 4 bases from J, the gap between germline ends came to 7 bases. The CDR3 has 12 amino acids. CDR3 amino acids: CASSQVSDTQYF. For the CDR3, the DNA is TGTGCCAGCAGTCAGGTCTCAGATACGCAGTATTTT.

The chain combines TRBV3-1 with TRBJ1-2; no reliable D call. The CDR3 covers 16 residues. The V and J ends lost 2 bases and 4 bases respectively, with 17 bases between them. Germline-derived CDR1 and CDR2 are LGHDT and YNNKEL (reference sequence). The CDR3 DNA reads TGTGCCAGCAGCCAAAGGTCGGCAGGACCCCTCTATGGCTACACCTTC. Its translation is CASSQRSAGPLYGYTF. Full variable domain (outside the CDR3, taken from reference TRBV3-1 and TRBJ1-2): DTAVSQTPKYLVTQMGNDKSIKCEQNLGHDTMYWYKQDSKKFLKIMFSYNNKELIINETVPNRFSPKSPDKAHLNLHINSLELGDSAVYFCASSQRSAGPLYGYTFGSGTRLTVV.

The rearrangement uses TRBV20-1 and TRBJ1-2; no clear D. Germline CDR1 and CDR2: DFQATT and SNEGSKA (reference sequence). CDR3 length equals 13 residues. V lost 4 bases, J lost 6 bases, and 15 bases lay in between. CDR3 amino acids: CSATLSGINGYTF. DNA for the CDR3: TGCAGTGCTACCCTTTCGGGGATAAATGGCTACACCTTC.

This clonotype was observed many times. In DNA form, the CDR3 reads TGTGCCAGCAGCTTAGATCGTCTACGGGGAAACACCGGGGAGCTGTTTTTT. This sequence encodes CASSLDRLRGNTGELFF. The chain has TRBV11-2 and TRBJ2-2; weak D call: TRBD2 (5 bases). V lost 0 bases to trimming and J lost 2 bases, with 13 bases between them. This CDR3 region has 17 residues. CDR1 is SGHAT and CDR2 is FQNNGV in the germline V gene.

In its sample, this clonotype was seen many times. The gene calls are TRBV9 and TRBJ2-7; TRBD1 aligns across 8 bases. V trimming: 4 bases; J trimming: 0 bases; junction bases outside the gene matches: 6. The CDR3 length is 15 residues. CDR1 SGDLS and CDR2 YYNGEE come from the germline V gene. The CDR3 nucleotides are TGTGCCAGCAGCCCCCGACAGGGGACCTCCTACGAGCAGTACTTC. This sequence encodes CASSPRQGTSYEQYF. The full variable domain, its missing parts supplied by reference TRBV9 and TRBJ2-7, is DSGVTQTPKHLITATGQRVTLRCSPRSGDLSVYWYQQSLDQGLQFLIQYYNGEERAKGNILERFSAQQFPDLHSELNLSSLELGDSALYFCASSPRQGTSYEQYFGPGTRLTVT.

This clonotype has at least ten counts. The gene calls are TRBV11-1 and TRBJ2-7; D possibly corresponds to TRBD2 (5 bases). The ends were cut back, 3 bases at V and 0 bases at J, with 21 bases in the middle. Germline V gene lookup returns CDR1 SGHAT and CDR2 FQDESV (reference sequence). The CDR3 consists of 18 residues. The CDR3 DNA sequence: TGTGCCAGCAGCTTTGGCCATATGAGAGGGTCCGGCTCCTACGAGCAGTACTTC. It encodes CASSFGHMRGSGSYEQYF.